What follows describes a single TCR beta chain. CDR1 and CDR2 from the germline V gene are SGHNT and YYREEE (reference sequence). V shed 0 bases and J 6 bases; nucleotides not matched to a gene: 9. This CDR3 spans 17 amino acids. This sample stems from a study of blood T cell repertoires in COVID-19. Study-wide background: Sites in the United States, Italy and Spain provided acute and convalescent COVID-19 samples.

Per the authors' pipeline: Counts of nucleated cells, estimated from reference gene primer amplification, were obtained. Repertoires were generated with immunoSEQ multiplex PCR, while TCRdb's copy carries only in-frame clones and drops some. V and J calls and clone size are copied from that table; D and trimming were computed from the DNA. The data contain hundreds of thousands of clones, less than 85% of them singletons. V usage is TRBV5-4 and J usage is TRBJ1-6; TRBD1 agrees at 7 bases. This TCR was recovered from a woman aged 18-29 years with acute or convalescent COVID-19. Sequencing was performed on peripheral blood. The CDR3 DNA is TGTGCCAGCAGCTTGGGACAGGGATCAACCCCTAATTCACCCCTCCACTTT. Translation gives CASSLGQGSTPNSPLHF.